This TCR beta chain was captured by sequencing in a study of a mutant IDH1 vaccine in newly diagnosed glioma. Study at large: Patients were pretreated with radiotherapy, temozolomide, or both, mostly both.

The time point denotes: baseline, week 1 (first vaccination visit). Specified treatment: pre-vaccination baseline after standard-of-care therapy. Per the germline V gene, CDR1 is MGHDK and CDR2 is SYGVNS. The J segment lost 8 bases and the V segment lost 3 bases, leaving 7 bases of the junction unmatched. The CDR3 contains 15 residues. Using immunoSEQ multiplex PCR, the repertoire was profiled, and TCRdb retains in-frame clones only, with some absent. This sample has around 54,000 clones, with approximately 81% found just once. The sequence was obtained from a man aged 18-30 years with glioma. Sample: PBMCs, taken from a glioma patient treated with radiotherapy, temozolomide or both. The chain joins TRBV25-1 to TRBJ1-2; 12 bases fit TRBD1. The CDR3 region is CASSDPGTGGDGYTF. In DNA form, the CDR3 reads TGTGCCAGCAGTGACCCCGGGACAGGGGGCGACGGCTACACCTTC.